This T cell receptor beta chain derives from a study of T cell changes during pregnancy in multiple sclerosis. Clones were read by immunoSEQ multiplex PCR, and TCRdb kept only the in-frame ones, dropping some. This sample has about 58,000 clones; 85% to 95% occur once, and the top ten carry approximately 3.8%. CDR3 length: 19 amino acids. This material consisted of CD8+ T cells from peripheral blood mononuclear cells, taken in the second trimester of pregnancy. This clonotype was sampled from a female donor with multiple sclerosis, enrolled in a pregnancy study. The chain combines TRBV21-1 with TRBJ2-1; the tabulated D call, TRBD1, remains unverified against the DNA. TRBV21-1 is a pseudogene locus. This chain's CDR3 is CASSKNPFRRGRVYNEQFF. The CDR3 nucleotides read TGTGCCAGCAGCAAAAACCCGTTCCGTAGGGGAAGGGTTTACAATGAGCAGTTCTTC.